The 17 T cell receptor beta chains below were found in one sample sequenced in a study of OX40 agonist ivuxolimab in advanced cancers. Produced via immunoSEQ multiplex PCR; TCRdb's table is partial and in-frame only. The repertoire holds 50,000 to 65,000 clones, with about 91% as singletons. The material sequenced was CD4+ or CD8+ T cells sorted from blood, taken in a trial of the OX40 agonist ivuxolimab. The receptors come from an adult with an advanced solid tumor such as melanoma, head and neck, liver or kidney cancer.

This clone was seen only once. The V call is TRBV6-1, the J call TRBJ2-5; 7 bases agree with TRBD1. The CDR3 sequence is 14 residues long. Germline loops: CDR1 MNHNS, CDR2 SASEGT. The V gene end was trimmed by 4 bases and the J gene end by 4 bases; junction bases not matched to a gene: 6. For the CDR3, the DNA is TGTGCCAGCAGTGCCACAGGGGCGAGAGAGACCCAGTACTTC. This encodes CASSATGARETQYF.

The chain uses TRBV7-3 and TRBJ2-5; 8 nucleotides match TRBD2. V was clipped by 2 bases and J by 1 base; unmatched bases: 0. Germline V gene sequence: CDR1 SGHTA, CDR2 FQGTGA. The CDR3 is made up of 14 amino acids. The CDR3 DNA reads TGTGCCAGCAGCTTAGCGGGAGGCCAAGAGACCCAGTACTTC. It specifies CASSLAGGQETQYF.

The rearrangement uses TRBV6-5 and TRBJ2-1; D is tentatively TRBD1 or TRBD2 (5 bases each). With 1 base removed from V and 10 bases from J, the gap between germline ends came to 5 bases. CDR1 and CDR2 from the germline V gene are MNHEY and SVGAGI. The CDR3 spans 11 residues. Written as DNA, the CDR3 is TGTGCCAGCAGTTACTGGGGGGAGCAGTTCTTC. Translated: CASSYWGEQFF.

This chain connects TRBV7-3 to TRBJ2-3; D is uncertain. Germline V gives CDR1 SGHTA, CDR2 FQGTGA. The V end lost 0 bases, the J end lost 0 bases, and 10 bases lay between the germline ends. The CDR3 spans 16 residues. CDR3 sequence (DNA): TGTGCCAGCAGCTTAACAGGGCCCTCTAGCACAGATACGCAGTATTTT. Translating it yields CASSLTGPSSTDTQYF.

The chain joins TRBV27 to TRBJ2-3; D is possibly TRBD2 (5 bases). There are 13 residues in the CDR3. In germline, CDR1 is MNHEY, CDR2 SMNVEV (reference sequence). V was pared by 2 bases and J by 4 bases, with 7 bases between. CDR3 sequence: CASSLLAADTQYF. CDR3 bases: TGTGCCAGCAGTTTACTAGCAGCAGATACGCAGTATTTT.

The rearrangement joins TRBV5-1 to TRBJ2-7, with 7 bases that match TRBD1. J was trimmed by 3 bases and V by 0 bases; bases with no gene match: 9. CDR3 size: 16 residues. In germline, CDR1 is SGHRS, CDR2 YFSETQ. The CDR3 DNA follows: TGCGCCAGCAGCTTGGATTTGGGGACAGCAGGCTACGAGCAGTACTTC. Its protein product is CASSLDLGTAGYEQYF.

The chain is built from TRBV5-4 and TRBJ2-5; 10 bases are a match to TRBD2. V lost 6 bases to trimming and J lost 5 bases; unmatched junction nucleotides: 13. CDR1 and CDR2 (germline): SGHNT, YYREEE (reference sequence). CDR3 length: 16 amino acids. The CDR3: CASTRGTSDWGETQYF. In DNA form, the CDR3 reads TGTGCCAGCACCCGAGGGACTAGCGATTGGGGGGAGACCCAGTACTTC.

The CDR3 sequence is CASSLEFNEQFF. In DNA, the CDR3 is TGTGCCAGCAGCTTAGAGTTCAATGAGCAGTTCTTC. The J gene is TRBJ2-1, the V gene TRBV7-9; no clear D gene. Germline values: CDR1 SEHNR, CDR2 FQNEAQ (reference sequence). The CDR3 spans 12 residues. V lost 1 base, J lost 6 bases, and 4 bases lay in between.

The chain recombines TRBV4-2 with TRBJ2-2, with D unclear. This CDR3 contains 13 residues. The V end lost 1 base, the J end lost 6 bases, and 6 bases lay between the germline ends. CDR1 and CDR2 from the germline V gene are LGHNA and YNFKEQ. CDR3 sequence: CASSQALAGELFF. The CDR3 DNA follows: TGTGCCAGCAGCCAAGCTTTAGCCGGGGAGCTGTTTTTT.

This clone has only a few counts. The chain uses TRBV11-3 and TRBJ1-1; no definite D call. The CDR3 is 14 amino acids. Germline loops: CDR1 SGHNT, CDR2 YENEEA. V lost 1 base and J 1 base, leaving 7 bases between the germline ends. DNA of the CDR3: TGTGCCAGCAGCTTAGCAGCCCGGAACACTGAAGCTTTCTTT. This sequence encodes CASSLAARNTEAFF.

The chain couples TRBV19 to TRBJ1-1; D gene unclear. Germline lookup yields CDR1 LNHDA and CDR2 SQIVND (reference sequence). Trimming pared 0 bases from V and 2 bases from J, leaving 7 bases between. The CDR3 extends over 14 amino acids. The CDR3 reads CASSIDWSNTEAFF. The CDR3 bases are TGTGCCAGTAGTATAGATTGGAGTAACACTGAAGCTTTCTTT.

The chain couples TRBV28 to TRBJ1-5; the D is unclear. CDR1 and CDR2 from the germline V gene are MDHEN and SYDVKM. The CDR3 consists of 15 residues. V gave up 3 bases and J gave up 0 bases, with 9 bases separating them. In DNA, the CDR3 is TGTGCCAGCAGTTTTCAGCTCAATAGCAATCAGCCCCAGCATTTT. Translated: CASSFQLNSNQPQHF.

The rearrangement joins TRBV4-3 to TRBJ2-7, with D maybe TRBD2 (5 bases). Germline V lookup: CDR1 LGHNA, CDR2 YSLEER. V lost 1 base, J lost 4 bases, and 14 bases lay in between. This CDR3 comprises 15 residues. The CDR3 DNA follows: TGCGCCAGCAGCCAAGTGTATGGCGGGCAGTACGAGCAGTACTTC. Amino acid sequence: CASSQVYGGQYEQYF.

The chain employs TRBV2 and TRBJ2-1; 9 bases are a match to TRBD2. This CDR3 has 15 amino acids. The germline CDR1 and CDR2 sequences are SNHLY and FYNNEI. V was pared by 2 bases and J by 7 bases, with 6 bases of the junction left unmatched. DNA for the CDR3: TGTGCCAGCAGTGAACCTAGCGGGGATTGGAATGAGCAGTTCTTC. Protein product: CASSEPSGDWNEQFF.

The gene calls are TRBV28 and TRBJ2-5; perhaps TRBD2 as D (6 bases). The CDR3 covers 15 residues. V lost 5 bases and J lost 2, with 15 bases in between. Germline V gene sequence: CDR1 MDHEN, CDR2 SYDVKM. The CDR3 loop is CASSPTRDSQETQYF. In DNA, the CDR3 is TGTGCCAGCAGTCCCACAAGGGACTCACAAGAGACCCAGTACTTC.

The chain couples TRBV5-4 to TRBJ2-7, with D maybe TRBD1 (6 bases). Germline CDR1 SGHNT, CDR2 YYREEE (reference sequence). This CDR3 region has 13 residues. V was trimmed by 3 bases and J by 1 base, leaving 8 bases between them. CDR3 DNA: TGTGCCAGCAGCTCGGACAGTTCCTACGAGCAGTACTTC. Residues: CASSSDSSYEQYF.

V and J are TRBV19 and TRBJ1-5; the D gene is possibly TRBD1 (5 bases). Per the germline V gene, CDR1 is LNHDA and CDR2 is SQIVND (reference sequence). There are 13 residues in the CDR3. V lost 3 bases, J lost 7 bases, and 10 bases lay in between. In DNA form, the CDR3 reads TGTGCCAGTAGTATGGCAGGGAAACAGCCCCAGCATTTT. Translated: CASSMAGKQPQHF.